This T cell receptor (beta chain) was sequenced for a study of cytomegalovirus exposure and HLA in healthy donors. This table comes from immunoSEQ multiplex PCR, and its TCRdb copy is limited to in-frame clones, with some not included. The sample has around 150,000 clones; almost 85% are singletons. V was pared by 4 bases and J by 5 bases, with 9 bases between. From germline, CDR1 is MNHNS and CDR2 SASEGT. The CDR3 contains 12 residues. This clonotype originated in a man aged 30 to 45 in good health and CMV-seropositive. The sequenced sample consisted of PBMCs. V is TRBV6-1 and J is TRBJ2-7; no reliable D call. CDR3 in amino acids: CASSGDTNEQYF. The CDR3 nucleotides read TGTGCCAGCAGTGGTGACACCAACGAGCAGTACTTC.